These 11 T cell receptor beta chains were sequenced from one sample in a study of blood T cells in healthy people across ages. A second 7 to 11 cycle PCR used barcoded and J-beta primers. TCRdb passed the 5' RACE reads through MiXCR, listing each CDR3 protein once. The table shows hundreds of thousands of distinct CDR3 sequences, with around 32% occurring only once. What was sequenced was blood. The source of these receptors is a woman over 75 in good health.

This clonotype was counted between two and nine times. A clone one base away is much larger, so this may be a read error. The V call is TRBV6-2 or TRBV6-3, the J call TRBJ2-1; 8 bases fit TRBD2. The CDR3 spans 15 residues. In germline, CDR1 is MNHEY, CDR2 SVGEGT. V shed 6 bases and J 6 bases; nucleotides not matched to a gene: 10. CDR3 sequence: CASSRPAGDPNEQFF. The CDR3 nucleotides are TGTGCCAGCAGCCGACCAGCGGGGGATCCCAATGAGCAGTTCTTC.

A word on this clonotype: This sequence may be a read error, since a much larger clone differs from it by one base. The chain recombines TRBV20-1 with TRBJ1-2; no firm D call. The germline CDR1 and CDR2 sequences are DFQATT and SNEGSKA (reference sequence). CDR3 length: 12 amino acids. V was clipped by 3 bases and J by 6 bases, with 11 bases between them. CDR3 sequence reads: CSASGGSHGYTF. For the CDR3, the DNA is TGCAGTGCTAGTGGAGGGTCCCATGGCTACACCTTC.

Details on this clonotype: A much larger clonotype is one base distant, so this may be a read error. The chain uses TRBV20-1 and TRBJ2-7; a possible D gene is TRBD1 (6 bases). The J call may not be correct, given that the DNA end is closer to TRBJ2-5. The CDR3 is 14 residues long. Germline V gives CDR1 DFQATT, CDR2 SNEGSKA (reference sequence). CDR3 loop: CSTRALQGLETQYF. The CDR3 coding sequence is TGCAGTACTAGAGCTCTTCAGGGGTTAGAGACCCAGTACTTC.

In nucleotides, the CDR3 is TGTGCCAGCAGTTTCCATAGCGGGGGAGGGACAGATACGCAGTATTTT. It translates to CASSFHSGGGTDTQYF. This chain joins TRBV12-3 or TRBV12-4 and TRBJ2-3, with TRBD2 identical over 9 bases. The length of the CDR3 is 16 residues. V dropped 3 bases and J dropped 3; count of bases not matched to a gene: 7.

This clonotype was detected ten times or more. The rearrangement joins TRBV7-2 to TRBJ2-3; TRBD2 aligns across 14 bases. Germline CDR1 reads SGHTA; CDR2 reads FQGNSA. Unmatched junction bases numbered 13, after V lost 5 bases and J lost 9 bases. The CDR3 is made up of 17 amino acids. The chain's CDR3 is CASSLTSGGAYSSTQYF. Here the CDR3 DNA reads TGTGCCAGCAGCCTGACTAGCGGGGGGGCCTACTCGTCGACGCAGTATTTT.

Note on this clonotype: This may come from a read error, since a much larger clone is one base off. The rearrangement joins TRBV10-1 to TRBJ2-1; D call uncertain. Germline lookup yields CDR1 WNHNN and CDR2 SYGVQD (reference sequence). CDR3 length: 15 amino acids. In nucleotides, the CDR3 is TGCGCCAGCAGCCCTCAGGTAATGGCCTACAATAAGCAGTTCTTC. Translated, it gives CASSPQVMAYNKQFF.

This clonotype was detected a few times. This rearrangement joins TRBV7-8 to TRBJ1-5; D perhaps matches TRBD1 (6 bases). From germline, CDR1 is SGHVS and CDR2 FQNEAQ. The CDR3 covers 13 residues. The V end lost 5 bases, the J end lost 15 bases, and 20 bases lay between the germline ends. CDR3 DNA: TGTGCCAGCAGCCCGACTGCCCAGGGGTCCTCGCATTTT. This sequence encodes CASSPTAQGSSHF.

CDR3 sequence: CAWDARLREEGTEAFF. In DNA form, the CDR3 reads TGTGCCTGGGATGCCCGCTTGAGGGAAGAGGGCACTGAAGCTTTCTTT. This chain joins TRBV30 and TRBJ1-1, with D unresolved. Germline V CDR1 and CDR2: GTSNPN, SVGIG (reference sequence). This CDR3 is built from 16 residues. Trimming removed 5 bases from V and 4 bases from J, with 23 bases in between. Supplemented by reference TRBV30 and TRBJ1-1, the full variable domain reads SQTIHQWPATLVQPVGSPLSLECTVEGTSNPNLYWYRQAAGRGLQLLFYSVGIGQISSEVPQNLSASRPQDRQFILSSKKLLLSDSGFYLCAWDARLREEGTEAFFGQGTRLTVV.

This clonotype was counted a single time. The germline gene is not matched at one end of the junction; a read error may be the cause. The chain couples TRBV5-5 to TRBJ2-3, with D uncertain. Germline V gives CDR1 SGHKS, CDR2 YYEKEE (reference sequence). There are 14 residues in the CDR3. CDR3 bases: TGTGCCAACAGCTTGGATCTGGGCACAGATACGCAGTATTTT. Its protein product is CANSLDLGTDTQYF. Combining the CDR3 with reference TRBV5-5 and TRBJ2-3 gives the whole variable domain DAGVTQSPTHLIKTRGQQVTLRCSPISGHKSVSWYQQVLGQGPQFIFQYYEKEERGRGNFPDRFSARQFPNYSSELNVNALLLGDSALYLCANSLDLGTDTQYFGPGTRLTVL.

This clonotype has only a few counts. J is TRBJ2-7 and V is TRBV14; 10 bases agree with TRBD1. This CDR3 contains 18 residues. The junction had 17 bases not matched to a gene; V was cut back by 4 bases and J by 5 bases. Germline V lookup: CDR1 SGHDN, CDR2 FVKESK. The CDR3 DNA follows: TGTGCCAGCAGCCTCCGGACAGGGGGGGTCATAGCGTCCGACGAGCAGTACTTC. As protein: CASSLRTGGVIASDEQYF.

CDR3 amino acids: CSALEYGANVLTF. Written as DNA, the CDR3 is TGCAGTGCTCTAGAGTATGGGGCCAACGTCCTGACTTTC. This rearrangement joins TRBV20-1 to TRBJ2-6; D is unclear. CDR1 and CDR2 (germline): DFQATT, SNEGSKA (reference sequence). Trimming cost V 5 bases and J 3 bases, with 8 bases left between them. The CDR3 loop spans 13 amino acids.